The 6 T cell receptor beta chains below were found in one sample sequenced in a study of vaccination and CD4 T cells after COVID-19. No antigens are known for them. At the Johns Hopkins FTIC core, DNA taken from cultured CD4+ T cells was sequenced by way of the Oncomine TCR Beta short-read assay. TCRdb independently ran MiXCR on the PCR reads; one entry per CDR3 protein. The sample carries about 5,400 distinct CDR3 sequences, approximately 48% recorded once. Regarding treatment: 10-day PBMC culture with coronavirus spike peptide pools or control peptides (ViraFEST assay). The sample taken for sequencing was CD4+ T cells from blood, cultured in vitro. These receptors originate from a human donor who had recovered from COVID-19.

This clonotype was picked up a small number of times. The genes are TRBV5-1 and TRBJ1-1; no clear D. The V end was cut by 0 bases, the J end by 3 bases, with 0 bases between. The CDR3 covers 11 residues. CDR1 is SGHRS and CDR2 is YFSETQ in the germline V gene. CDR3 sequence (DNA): TGCGCCAGCAGCTTGGACACTGAAGCTTTCTTT. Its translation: CASSLDTEAFF.

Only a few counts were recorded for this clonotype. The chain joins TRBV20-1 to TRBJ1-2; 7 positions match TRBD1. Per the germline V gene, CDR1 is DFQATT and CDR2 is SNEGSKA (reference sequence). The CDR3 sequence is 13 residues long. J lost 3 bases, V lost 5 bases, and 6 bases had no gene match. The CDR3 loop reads CSAYRGTDYGYTF. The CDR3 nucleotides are TGCAGTGCTTACCGAGGGACAGACTATGGCTACACCTTC.

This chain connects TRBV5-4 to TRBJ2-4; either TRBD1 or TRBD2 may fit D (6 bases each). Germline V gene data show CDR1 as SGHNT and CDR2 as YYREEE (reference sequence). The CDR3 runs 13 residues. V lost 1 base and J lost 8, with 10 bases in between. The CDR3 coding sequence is TGTGCCAGCAGCTTGAACAGGGAGGACATTCAGTACTTC. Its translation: CASSLNREDIQYF.

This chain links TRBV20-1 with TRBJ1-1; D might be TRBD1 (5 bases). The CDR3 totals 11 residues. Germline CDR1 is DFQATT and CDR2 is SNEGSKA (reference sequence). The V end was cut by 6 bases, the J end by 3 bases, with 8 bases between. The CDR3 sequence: CSALGDTEAFF. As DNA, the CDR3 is TGCAGTGCCCTGGGGGACACTGAAGCTTTCTTT.

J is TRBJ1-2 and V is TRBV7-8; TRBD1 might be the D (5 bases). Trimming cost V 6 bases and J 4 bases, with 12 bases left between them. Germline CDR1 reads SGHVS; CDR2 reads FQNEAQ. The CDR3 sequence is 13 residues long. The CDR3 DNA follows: TGTGCCAGCAGTGTCAGGGATAGCTATGGCTACACCTTC. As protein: CASSVRDSYGYTF.

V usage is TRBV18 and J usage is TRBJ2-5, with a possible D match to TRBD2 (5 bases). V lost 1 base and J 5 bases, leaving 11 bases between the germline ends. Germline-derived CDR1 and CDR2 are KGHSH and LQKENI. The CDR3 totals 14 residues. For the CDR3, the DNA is TGTGCCAGCTCACCACTCGGACTCGAGGAGACCCAGTACTTC. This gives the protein CASSPLGLEETQYF.